The clone carrying this T cell receptor beta chain is a singleton in its sample. Its antigen remains unidentified. The sample comes from a study of cytomegalovirus exposure and HLA in healthy donors. The study, taken as a whole, reports: As confirmed in vitro, three CMV-associated chains were specific for CMV antigens. According to a subsequent analysis, TCR clusters from the first cohort were inclined to appear together in the 120 validation repertoires.

Sequencing used immunoSEQ multiplex PCR; TCRdb keeps in-frame clones, though not all of them. The repertoire consists of about 63,000 clones, with approximately 88% occurring once and the leading ten covering 0.95% to 1.5%. Trimming cost V 5 bases and J 3 bases; bases outside gene matches: 12. This CDR3 region has 16 residues. Germline CDR1 and CDR2: MNHEY and SMNVEV (reference sequence). The sample taken for sequencing was PBMCs. The chain uses TRBV27 and TRBJ1-2; the match to TRBD1 covers 7 bases. The TCR comes from a woman aged 18-29 years in good health and CMV-seronegative. The CDR3 sequence is CASSPRDSRDYYGYTF. The CDR3 nucleotides are TGTGCCAGCAGTCCACGGGACAGTCGGGATTACTATGGCTACACCTTC.